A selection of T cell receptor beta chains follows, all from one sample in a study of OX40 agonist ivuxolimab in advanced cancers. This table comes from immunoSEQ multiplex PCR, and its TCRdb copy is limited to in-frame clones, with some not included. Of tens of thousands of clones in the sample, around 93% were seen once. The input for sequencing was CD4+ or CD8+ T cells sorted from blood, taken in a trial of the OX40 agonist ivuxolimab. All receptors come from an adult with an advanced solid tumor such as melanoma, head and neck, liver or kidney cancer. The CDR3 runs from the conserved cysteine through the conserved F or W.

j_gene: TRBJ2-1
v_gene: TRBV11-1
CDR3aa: CASSPLGREKYEQFF

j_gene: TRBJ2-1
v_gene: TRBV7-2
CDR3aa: CASSRDSTYNEQFF

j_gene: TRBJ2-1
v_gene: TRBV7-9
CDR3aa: CASSLEGTGVDNEQFF

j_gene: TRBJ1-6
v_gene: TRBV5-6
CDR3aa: CASSRVPGQGTHSPLHF

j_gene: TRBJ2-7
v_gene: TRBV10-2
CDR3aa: CASSPSLGPGERGQYF

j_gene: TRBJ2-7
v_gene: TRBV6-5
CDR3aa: CASSLQGASGEQYF

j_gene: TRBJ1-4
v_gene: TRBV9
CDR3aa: CASSVQGLGNEKLFF

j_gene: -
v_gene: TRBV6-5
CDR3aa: CASSYNEGVAEQYF

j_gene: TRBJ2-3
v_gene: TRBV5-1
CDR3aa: CASSFNSDADTQYF

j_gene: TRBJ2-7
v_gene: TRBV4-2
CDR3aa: CASSQESGFSTPFEQYF

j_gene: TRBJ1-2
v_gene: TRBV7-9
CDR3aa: CASSQGGGRENYGYTF

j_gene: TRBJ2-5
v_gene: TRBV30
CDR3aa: CAFSSGGAETQYF

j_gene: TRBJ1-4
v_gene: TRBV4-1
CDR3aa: CASSRDQGAEKLFF

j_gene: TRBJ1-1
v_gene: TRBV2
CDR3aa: CASRGQGAREAFF

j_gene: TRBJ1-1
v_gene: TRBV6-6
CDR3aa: CASSYGGETGDEAFF

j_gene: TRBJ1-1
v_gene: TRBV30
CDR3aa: CAWKLGDTEAFF

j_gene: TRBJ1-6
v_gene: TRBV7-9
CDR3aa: CASRPGQDNSPLHF

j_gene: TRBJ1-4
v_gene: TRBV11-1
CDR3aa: CASSSRQGKAEKLFF

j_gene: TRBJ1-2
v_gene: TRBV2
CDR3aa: CASSYRDRDYGYTF

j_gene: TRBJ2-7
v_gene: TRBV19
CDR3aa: CASSGTDSYEQYF

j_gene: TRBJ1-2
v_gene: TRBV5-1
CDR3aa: CASSFPGTEGYTF

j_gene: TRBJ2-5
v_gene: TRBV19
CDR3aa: CASSLILGETQYF

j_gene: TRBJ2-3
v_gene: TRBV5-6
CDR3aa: CASSLGARDTDTQYF

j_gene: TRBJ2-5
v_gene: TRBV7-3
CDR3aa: CASSLIGRTSGDQETQYF

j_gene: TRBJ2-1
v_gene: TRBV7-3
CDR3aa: CASSLTGQYNEQFF

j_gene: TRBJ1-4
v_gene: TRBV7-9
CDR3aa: CASSSSGTGGGWEKLFF

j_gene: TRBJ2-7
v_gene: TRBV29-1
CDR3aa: CSVDAGTPYEQYF

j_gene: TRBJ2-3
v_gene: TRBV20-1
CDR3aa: CSAPRPEGQYF